Listed here are 18 T cell receptor beta chains from one sample, sequenced in a study of T cell repertoires in cytomegalovirus infection. TCRdb re-derived calls from the reads in MiXCR, one entry per CDR3 protein. In the table there are 480,000 or so distinct CDR3 sequences, around 11% of which are singletons. The sequenced sample was PBMCs. These TCRs come from a human donor in good health (CMV status not recorded). Some clones in this sample may be carry-over from other donors' samples.

This clonotype appeared many times. V gene TRBV12-3 or TRBV12-4 combines with J gene TRBJ1-2; D may be TRBD1 (5 bases). The CDR3 extends over 13 amino acids. V was trimmed by 6 bases and J by 0 bases, leaving 8 bases between them. The CDR3 DNA reads TGTGCCAGCAGCCCGACAGCTAACTATGGCTACACCTTC. Translated: CASSPTANYGYTF.

At least ten counts were recorded for this clonotype. CDR3 sequence (DNA): TGTGCCAGCAGTGAACTGAAGGGACAGTCTGAGCAGTACTTC. Residues: CASSELKGQSEQYF. The chain recombines TRBV6-1 with TRBJ2-7; 7 bases match TRBD1. This CDR3 region has 14 residues. Germline assignment: CDR1 MNHNS and CDR2 SASEGT. The V segment lost 2 bases and the J segment 7 bases; nucleotides outside the gene matches: 8.

This clonotype was found many times. This chain joins TRBV11-3 and TRBJ2-2; D gene ambiguous. This CDR3 region has 14 residues. V was trimmed by 2 bases and J by 4 bases, leaving 8 bases between them. CDR1 and CDR2 (germline): SGHNT, YENEEA. The CDR3 nucleotides read TGTGCCAGCAGCTTATTAGGCCGCACCGGGGAGCTGTTTTTT. Encoded protein: CASSLLGRTGELFF. Based on the CDR3 plus reference TRBV11-3 and TRBJ2-2, the full variable domain is EAGVVQSPRYKIIEKKQPVAFWCNPISGHNTLYWYLQNLGQGPELLIRYENEEAVDDSQLPKDRFSAERLKGVDSTLKIQPAELGDSAVYLCASSLLGRTGELFFGEGSRLTVL.

The sample holds a few counts of this clonotype. The chain is built from TRBV18 and TRBJ1-2, with D hard to call. CDR1 is KGHSH, CDR2 LQKENI, per germline. CDR3 length: 13 residues. Trimming took 3 bases from V and 10 from J, leaving 15 bases between them. The CDR3 nucleotides read TGTGCCAGCTCACCTGATGTTGGGAGTGACTACACCTTC. It codes for CASSPDVGSDYTF.

This clonotype was counted between two and nine times. This chain uses TRBV20-1 with TRBJ2-3; 14 positions agree with TRBD2. Losses at the gene ends were 3 bases for V and 8 bases for J; bases not matched to a gene: 7. The CDR3 has 15 residues. Germline loops: CDR1 DFQATT, CDR2 SNEGSKA (reference sequence). CDR3 sequence (DNA): TGCAGTGCTAGCTCGGGACTAGCGGGAGTGGCTACGCAGTATTTT. Residues: CSASSGLAGVATQYF.

This clonotype was seen ten or more times. The DNA of the CDR3 is TGTGCCAGCCGACTGGAGGGCCCGTTGGGGACCCAGTACTTC. Translating gives CASRLEGPLGTQYF. V and J are TRBV7-9 and TRBJ2-5, with D perhaps matching TRBD2 (6 bases). The CDR3 extends over 14 amino acids. Germline V lookup: CDR1 SEHNR, CDR2 FQNEAQ (reference sequence). The V end was cut by 8 bases, the J end by 7 bases, with 20 bases between.

A few counts support this clonotype. The chain recombines TRBV29-1 with TRBJ1-3; 9 bases match TRBD1. This CDR3 is built from 15 residues. Looked up from germline, CDR1 is SQVTM and CDR2 is ANQGSEA. The V segment lost 3 bases and the J segment 4 bases; nucleotides outside the gene matches: 7. For the CDR3, the DNA is TGCAGCGTTGATCCGGGACAGGGCCTCGGAAACACCATATATTTT. This encodes CSVDPGQGLGNTIYF.

A few counts support this clonotype. The chain links TRBV20-1 to TRBJ2-3; no clear D gene. The CDR3 sequence is 12 residues long. Trimming removed 3 bases at V and 4 bases at J, with 8 bases between. From germline, CDR1 is DFQATT and CDR2 SNEGSKA (reference sequence). In nucleotides, the CDR3 is TGCAGTGCTAGTTTGGTGGCAGATACGCAGTATTTT. This encodes CSASLVADTQYF.

CDR3 sequence: CASTEAGVGGQETQYF. As DNA, the CDR3 is TGCGCCAGCACCGAAGCGGGAGTGGGGGGGCAAGAGACCCAGTACTTC. This chain links TRBV5-1 with TRBJ2-5, with 8 bases lining up with TRBD2. Germline loops: CDR1 SGHRS, CDR2 YFSETQ. V gave up 6 bases and J gave up 2 bases; unmatched junction bases: 12. This CDR3 comprises 16 residues.

This clonotype has ten or more counts. The CDR3 is CASSPWNAGNTIYF. The CDR3 DNA reads TGTGCCAGCAGTCCATGGAACGCTGGAAACACCATATATTTT. The V and J genes are TRBV12-3 or TRBV12-4 and TRBJ1-3; D is ambiguous. The CDR3 sequence is 14 residues long. V lost 5 bases, J lost 2 bases, and 10 bases lay in between.

This clonotype was seen repeatedly, ten times or more. The genes are TRBV12-3 or TRBV12-4 and TRBJ1-1; D call uncertain. The CDR3 totals 12 residues. The V end was cut by 7 bases, the J end by 11 bases, with 17 bases between. CDR3 DNA sequence: TGTGCCAGCACCCGTGAGAGGAGAAAGGCTTTCTTT. Residues: CASTRERRKAFF.

This clonotype was seen ten or more times. The gene calls are TRBV10-3 and TRBJ2-7; 10 nucleotides agree with TRBD1. The CDR3 length is 13 residues. With V trimmed by 6 bases and J by 2 bases, 1 base remained unmatched. CDR1 is ENHRY and CDR2 is SYGVKD in the germline V gene. The CDR3 protein is CAIRGQGTYEQYF. CDR3 coding DNA: TGTGCCATCAGGGGACAGGGGACCTACGAGCAGTACTTC.

This clonotype came up many times. V usage is TRBV7-9 and J usage is TRBJ2-7; 7 positions agree with TRBD1. CDR3 size: 18 residues. The germline V gene encodes CDR1 SEHNR and CDR2 FQNEAQ (reference sequence). The trim removed 3 bases at V and 0 bases at J, leaving 14 bases unmatched. CDR3 coding DNA: TGTGCCAGCAGCTTCCTTAAGGGTCCGGGACAGAGCTCCTACGAGCAGTACTTC. Amino acids: CASSFLKGPGQSSYEQYF.

This clonotype was seen ten or more times. The V and J genes are TRBV6-6 and TRBJ2-1; unclear D gene. Germline values: CDR1 MNHNY, CDR2 SVGAGI (reference sequence). Trimming removed 2 bases from V and 4 bases from J, with 12 bases in between. This CDR3 is built from 15 residues. The CDR3 reads CASSYSAPRYNEQFF. The CDR3 region has the DNA TGTGCCAGCAGTTACAGTGCCCCGCGTTACAATGAGCAGTTCTTC.

This clonotype was seen at least ten times. V is TRBV11-2 and J is TRBJ2-3, with 7 bases fitting TRBD1. The CDR3 is 16 residues long. The V gene end was trimmed by 6 bases and the J gene end by 1 base; junction bases not matched to a gene: 10. Germline-derived CDR1 and CDR2 are SGHAT and FQNNGV. The DNA for the CDR3 is TGTGCCAGCAGACAAACAGGGGTCTCGGGCACAGATACGCAGTATTTT. Translating it yields CASRQTGVSGTDTQYF.

This clonotype was observed a few times. The chain has TRBV5-6 and TRBJ1-4; TRBD1 aligns across 7 bases. The junction had 13 bases not matched to a gene; V was cut back by 4 bases and J by 4 bases. Germline V gene sequence: CDR1 SGHDT, CDR2 YYEEEE. This CDR3 is 17 amino acids long. CDR3 DNA sequence: TGTGCCAGCAGCGCGACCCAACAGGGGTGGAATAATGAAAAACTGTTTTTT. Translated, it gives CASSATQQGWNNEKLFF. Complete variable domain (other parts from reference TRBV5-6 and TRBJ1-4): DAGVTQSPTHLIKTRGQQVTLRCSPKSGHDTVSWYQQALGQGPQFIFQYYEEEERQRGNFPDRFSGHQFPNYSSELNVNALLLGDSALYLCASSATQQGWNNEKLFFGSGTQLSVL.

This clonotype was recorded many times. This chain joins TRBV28 and TRBJ1-3; D remains ambiguous. V shed 3 bases and J shed 6 bases, with 12 bases lying between them. This CDR3 has 14 amino acids. Germline V gives CDR1 MDHEN, CDR2 SYDVKM. CDR3: CASSFRPIENTIYF. The CDR3 nucleotides read TGTGCCAGCAGTTTCAGGCCAATTGAAAACACCATATATTTT.

Many counts were recorded for this clonotype. The chain combines TRBV7-9 with TRBJ1-2; no firm D call. CDR3 length: 16 residues. V lost 0 bases and J 2 bases, leaving 13 bases between the germline ends. The germline V gene has CDR1 SEHNR and CDR2 FQNEAQ (reference sequence). The CDR3 reads CASSLAEAVGNYGYTF. The CDR3 DNA sequence: TGTGCCAGCAGCTTAGCGGAGGCTGTTGGGAACTATGGCTACACCTTC.